The 2 T cell receptor beta chains below come from one sample, sequenced in a study of human T cells and chemical hapten exposure. Time point specified: patch test 2, 6 weeks after DPC sensitization. Noted treatment: therapeutic diphenylcyclopropenone sensitization with weekly scalp DPC. TCRdb re-derived calls from the RACE reads in MiXCR, one entry per CDR3 protein. Of around 130,000 distinct CDR3 sequences in the sample, 10% to 15% are singletons; the top ten hold 1.4%. The sequences come from whole blood, collected in connection with sensitization to the hapten diphenylcyclopropenone (DPC). The receptors were gathered from a woman aged 50 to 60 with alopecia areata. Some clones in this sample may be carry-over from other donors' samples.

This clonotype has at least ten counts. The J gene is TRBJ2-1, the V gene TRBV2; 13 bases align to TRBD2. The CDR3 runs to 19 residues. CDR1 SNHLY and CDR2 FYNNEI come from the germline V gene. The V segment lost 4 bases and the J segment 9 bases; nucleotides outside the gene matches: 18. The CDR3: CASSARGTSGIKAGGEQFF. The DNA for the CDR3 is TGTGCCAGCAGTGCGAGGGGGACTAGCGGGATTAAGGCCGGAGGTGAGCAGTTCTTC.

This clonotype came up a few times. The chain uses TRBV7-6 and TRBJ2-5; D perhaps matches TRBD2 (6 bases). The V end lost 4 bases, the J end lost 2 bases, and 11 bases lay between the germline ends. This CDR3 has 14 amino acids. The germline V gene encodes CDR1 SGHVS and CDR2 FNYEAQ. CDR3 nucleotide sequence: TGTGCCAGCAGCTCCCGGGACTTTCAAGAGACCCAGTACTTC. Amino acid sequence: CASSSRDFQETQYF.